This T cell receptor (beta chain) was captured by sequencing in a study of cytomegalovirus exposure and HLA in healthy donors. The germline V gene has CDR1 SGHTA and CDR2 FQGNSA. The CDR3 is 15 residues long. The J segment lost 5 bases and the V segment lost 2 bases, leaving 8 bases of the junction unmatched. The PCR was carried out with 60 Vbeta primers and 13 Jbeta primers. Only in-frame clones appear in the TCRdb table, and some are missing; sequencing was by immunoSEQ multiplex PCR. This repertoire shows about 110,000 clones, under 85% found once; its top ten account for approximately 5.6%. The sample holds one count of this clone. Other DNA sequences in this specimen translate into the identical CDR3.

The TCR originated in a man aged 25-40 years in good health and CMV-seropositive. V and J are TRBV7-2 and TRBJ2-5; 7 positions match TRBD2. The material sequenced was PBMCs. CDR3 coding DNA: TGTGCCAGCAGCTTATCCGGGCTAGCGGTGGAGACCCAGTACTTC. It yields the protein CASSLSGLAVETQYF.